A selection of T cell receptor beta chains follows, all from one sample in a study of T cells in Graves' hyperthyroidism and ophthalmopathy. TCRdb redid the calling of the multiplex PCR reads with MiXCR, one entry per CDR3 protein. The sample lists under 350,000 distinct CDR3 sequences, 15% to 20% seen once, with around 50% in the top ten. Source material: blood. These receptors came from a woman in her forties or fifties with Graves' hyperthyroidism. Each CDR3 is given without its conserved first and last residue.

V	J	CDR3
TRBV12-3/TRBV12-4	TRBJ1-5	ASSLFEQQPQH
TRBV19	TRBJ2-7	ASSTGTRGSYEQY
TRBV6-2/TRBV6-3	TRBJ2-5	ASSVGTGGETQY
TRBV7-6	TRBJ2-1	ASRSRTSRDNEQF
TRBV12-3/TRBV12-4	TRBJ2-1	ASSPGLAWEQF
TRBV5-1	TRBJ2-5	ASSLRQGDQY
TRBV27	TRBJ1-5	ASKEYPNSNQPQH
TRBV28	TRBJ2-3	ASSAFDRADTQY
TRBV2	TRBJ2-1	ASGKVPLYNEQF
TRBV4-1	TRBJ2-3	ASSPPGGPQTDTQY
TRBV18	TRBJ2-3	ASSPGQKETDTQY
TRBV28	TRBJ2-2	ASSTRTSGRAVFDTGELF
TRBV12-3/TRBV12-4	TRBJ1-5	ASSSGGSGNQPQH
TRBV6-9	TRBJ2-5	ASSSPGRVEY
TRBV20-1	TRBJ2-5	SALRSGQETQY
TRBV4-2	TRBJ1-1	ASSHGGGTTEAF